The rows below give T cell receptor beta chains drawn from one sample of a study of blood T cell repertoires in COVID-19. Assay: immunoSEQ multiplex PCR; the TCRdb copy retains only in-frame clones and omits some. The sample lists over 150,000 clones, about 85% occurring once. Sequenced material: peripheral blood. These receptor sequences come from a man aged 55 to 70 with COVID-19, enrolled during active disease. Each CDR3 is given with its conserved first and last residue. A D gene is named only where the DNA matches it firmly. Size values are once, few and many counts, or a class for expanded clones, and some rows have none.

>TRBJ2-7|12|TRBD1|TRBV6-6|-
TGTGCCAGCGGGACAGAAACCTACGAGCAGTACTTC
CASGTETYEQYF
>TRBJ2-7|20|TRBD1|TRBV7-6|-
TGTGCCAGCAGCTTAGCTTATCCAGGACAGGACCCAAAAAGAGTCTACGAGCAGTACTTC
CASSLAYPGQDPKRVYEQYF
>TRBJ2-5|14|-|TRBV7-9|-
TGTGCCAGCAGCCCTCCTAGCCGCCCAGAGACCCAGTACTTC
CASSPPSRPETQYF
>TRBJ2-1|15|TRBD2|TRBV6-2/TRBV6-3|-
TGTGCCAGCAGCCCAAGCGGGAGGACAAACAATGAGCAGTTCTTC
CASSPSGRTNNEQFF
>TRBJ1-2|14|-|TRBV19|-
TGTGCCAGTAGTATTGGCGTGAGGATGGAAGGCTACACCTTC
CASSIGVRMEGYTF
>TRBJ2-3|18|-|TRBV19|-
TGTGCCAGTAGGGAGGGATGGGACAGATCCCCTAGCACAGATACGCAGTATTTT
CASREGWDRSPSTDTQYF
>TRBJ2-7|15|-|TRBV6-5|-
TGTGCCAGCAGTCCTGACGGACGGCACGGGGACGAGCAGTACTTC
CASSPDGRHGDEQYF
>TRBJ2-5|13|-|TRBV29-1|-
TGCAGCGTTGAAGGCTCTAGCCCCGAGACCCAGTACTTC
CSVEGSSPETQYF
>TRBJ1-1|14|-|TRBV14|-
TGTGCCAGCAGCCAAACAAGGAGGAACACTGAAGCTTTCTTT
CASSQTRRNTEAFF
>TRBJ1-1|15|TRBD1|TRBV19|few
TGTGCCAGTACCAATTGGGCAGGGGGGAACACTGAAGCTTTCTTT
CASTNWAGGNTEAFF
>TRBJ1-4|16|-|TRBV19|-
TGTGCCAGTAGTATGGGGGCAGGGCGGACTAATGAAAAACTGTTTTTT
CASSMGAGRTNEKLFF
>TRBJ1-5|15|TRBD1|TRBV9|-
TGTGCCAGCAGCGCACGGGACAGGGTTGCCCAGCCCCAGCATTTT
CASSARDRVAQPQHF
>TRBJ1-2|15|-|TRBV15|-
TGTGCCACCAGCAGAGATAACAGGGCGGACTATGGCTACACCTTC
CATSRDNRADYGYTF
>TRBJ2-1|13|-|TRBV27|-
TGTGCCAGCAGTTTTGCGACAGGAAAGGAGCAGTTCTTC
CASSFATGKEQFF
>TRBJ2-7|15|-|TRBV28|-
TGTGCCAGCAGTTTATCAGCCGGGTCTAACTACGAGCAGTACTTC
CASSLSAGSNYEQYF
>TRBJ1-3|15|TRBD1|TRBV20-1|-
TGCAGTGCTAGTTCCCCCCGGACAGGGTTGGACACCATATATTTT
CSASSPRTGLDTIYF
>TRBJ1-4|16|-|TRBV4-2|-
TGTGCCAGCAGCCAATATCAGGACAGCGTAGACGAAAAACTGTTTTTT
CASSQYQDSVDEKLFF